The rows below give T cell receptor beta chains drawn from one sample of a study of blood T cell repertoires in COVID-19. Only in-frame clones appear in the TCRdb table, and some are missing; sequencing was by immunoSEQ multiplex PCR. The sample consists of tens of thousands of clones, approximately 84% of them appearing once. Material for sequencing was peripheral blood. The receptor source for this set is a human donor in a cohort sampled during active COVID-19. Each CDR3 is given with its conserved first and last residue. Fields, in order: J gene, V gene, CDR3 protein.

j_call: TRBJ2-2
v_call: TRBV4-3
cdr3_aa: CASSQGLAGVTGELFF

j_call: TRBJ2-1
v_call: TRBV5-8
cdr3_aa: CASSLGLAGSIFLYNEQFF

j_call: TRBJ1-2
v_call: TRBV6-5
cdr3_aa: CASSYSPHGGYTF

j_call: TRBJ2-1
v_call: TRBV4-1
cdr3_aa: CASSRAVVLSSYNEQFF

j_call: TRBJ2-3
v_call: TRBV24-1
cdr3_aa: CATSGERERATDTQYF

j_call: TRBJ2-1
v_call: TRBV15
cdr3_aa: CATSSFSGRARRSGNEQFF

j_call: TRBJ2-1
v_call: TRBV5-4
cdr3_aa: CASSRSSAFGNEQFF

j_call: TRBJ2-5
v_call: TRBV27
cdr3_aa: CASSFGTGVLETQYF

j_call: TRBJ2-7
v_call: TRBV5-1
cdr3_aa: CASSLPGTGGSYEQYF

j_call: TRBJ2-5
v_call: TRBV2
cdr3_aa: CASGEHQETQYF

j_call: TRBJ2-2
v_call: TRBV5-1
cdr3_aa: CASSLEGQGAGELFF

j_call: TRBJ1-3
v_call: TRBV14
cdr3_aa: CASSHSRVLNTIYF

j_call: TRBJ1-2
v_call: TRBV4-1
cdr3_aa: CASSQDWGGRNYGYTF

j_call: TRBJ2-7
v_call: TRBV27
cdr3_aa: CASSGFPGLETYEQYF

j_call: TRBJ2-7
v_call: TRBV11-2
cdr3_aa: CASSLAYRSIYEQYF

j_call: TRBJ2-6
v_call: TRBV28
cdr3_aa: CASSSRESGANVLTF

j_call: TRBJ2-1
v_call: TRBV5-4
cdr3_aa: CASTGTSLLNEQFF

j_call: TRBJ1-2
v_call: TRBV28
cdr3_aa: CASSLFQGAGYGYTF

j_call: TRBJ2-1
v_call: TRBV5-1
cdr3_aa: CASSLAAEYNEQFF

j_call: TRBJ1-1
v_call: TRBV6-5
cdr3_aa: CASSPDINEAFF

j_call: TRBJ2-2
v_call: TRBV7-9
cdr3_aa: CASSFWTGNTGELFF

j_call: TRBJ1-1
v_call: TRBV7-9
cdr3_aa: CASSFWQMNTEAFF

j_call: TRBJ1-3
v_call: TRBV7-9
cdr3_aa: CASRLNGGASGNTIYF

j_call: TRBJ1-2
v_call: TRBV20-1
cdr3_aa: CSASAVGSSGYGYTF

j_call: TRBJ1-1
v_call: TRBV12-3/TRBV12-4
cdr3_aa: CASILRGGGAFF

j_call: TRBJ2-7
v_call: TRBV11-2
cdr3_aa: CASSLTDDHSYEQYF

j_call: TRBJ1-5
v_call: TRBV2
cdr3_aa: CASTAGQGRQPQHF

j_call: TRBJ2-5
v_call: TRBV2
cdr3_aa: CASLSLMETQYF

j_call: TRBJ2-3
v_call: TRBV5-1
cdr3_aa: CASSFATSGTDTQYF

j_call: TRBJ1-1
v_call: TRBV3-1/TRBV3-2
cdr3_aa: CASSFTPTEAFF

j_call: TRBJ2-5
v_call: TRBV6-2/TRBV6-3
cdr3_aa: CASSRRTMQETQYF

j_call: TRBJ1-2
v_call: TRBV15
cdr3_aa: CATSRDKRFYGYTF

j_call: TRBJ1-5
v_call: TRBV5-1
cdr3_aa: CASSRGTGSNQPQHF

j_call: TRBJ1-2
v_call: TRBV5-6
cdr3_aa: CASRSTGVYGYTF

j_call: TRBJ1-1
v_call: TRBV7-9
cdr3_aa: CASSFRPGTMNTEAFF

j_call: TRBJ2-1
v_call: TRBV12-3/TRBV12-4
cdr3_aa: CASSLRSRNEQFF

j_call: TRBJ1-4
v_call: TRBV19
cdr3_aa: CASSLGQGVPNEKLFF

j_call: TRBJ2-7
v_call: TRBV21-1
cdr3_aa: CASSFRSYLRFEQYF

j_call: TRBJ2-3
v_call: TRBV5-8
cdr3_aa: CASSFRLRTSGNTQYF

j_call: TRBJ2-5
v_call: TRBV18
cdr3_aa: CASSPSPTGFGETQYF

j_call: TRBJ1-3
v_call: TRBV4-2
cdr3_aa: CASSQVVRGKSGNTIYF

j_call: TRBJ1-5
v_call: TRBV21-1
cdr3_aa: CASRTGFGNQPQHF

j_call: TRBJ2-7
v_call: TRBV6-5
cdr3_aa: CASEERYREQYF

j_call: TRBJ2-1
v_call: TRBV30
cdr3_aa: CAWSYDGTPYNEQFF

j_call: TRBJ2-1
v_call: TRBV7-3
cdr3_aa: CASSLKTSGTYEQFF

j_call: TRBJ1-3
v_call: TRBV5-5
cdr3_aa: CASSSLPDRGPGNTIYF